This TCR beta chain came from a study of monozygotic twins with inflammatory bowel disease. Study-wide results and limits: Different subtypes (of T cells) could not be told apart from one another.

TCRdb re-analyzed the 5' RACE reads; it lists each CDR3 protein once, without DNA. The sample data list approximately 340,000 distinct CDR3 sequences. Staff drew a roughly 2.5 ml blood sample from each donor. Comments on this clonotype: Antigen unknown.

CDR3 length: 12 amino acids. Per germline, CDR1 GTSNPN and CDR2 SVGIG (reference sequence). The TCR originated in a human donor with ulcerative colitis or Crohn's disease, or a healthy co-twin of an affected twin (not recorded which). V and J are TRBV30 and TRBJ2-3; lacking DNA, the TRBD2 call made by TCRdb goes unchecked. The sample comprised blood. CDR3 protein: CAWSRGEDTQYF.